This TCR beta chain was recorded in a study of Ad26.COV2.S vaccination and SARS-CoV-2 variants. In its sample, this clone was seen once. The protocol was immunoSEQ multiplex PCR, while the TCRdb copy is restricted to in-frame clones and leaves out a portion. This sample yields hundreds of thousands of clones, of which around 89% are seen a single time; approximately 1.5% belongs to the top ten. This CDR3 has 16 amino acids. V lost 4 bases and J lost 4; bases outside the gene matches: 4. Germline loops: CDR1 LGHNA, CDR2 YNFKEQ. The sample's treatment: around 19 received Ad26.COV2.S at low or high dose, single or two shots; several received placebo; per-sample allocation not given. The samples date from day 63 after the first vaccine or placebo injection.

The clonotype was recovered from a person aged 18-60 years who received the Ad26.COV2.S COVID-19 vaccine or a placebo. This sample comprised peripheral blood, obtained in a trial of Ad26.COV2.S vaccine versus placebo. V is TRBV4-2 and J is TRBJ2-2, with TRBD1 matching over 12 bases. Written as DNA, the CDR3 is TGTGCCAGCAGCCCAGGGACAGGGGGCGTCACCGGGGAGCTGTTTTTT. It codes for CASSPGTGGVTGELFF.